This T cell receptor (beta chain) was obtained from a study of low-dose radiotherapy and immunotherapy resistance in tumors. About the research overall: Radiation delivery to Cohort 1 consisted of 0.5 Gy per fraction every 2 weeks, summing to 6.5 Gy.

Gene-specific TRAV and TRBV primers were used for first-strand cDNA, covering alpha and beta chains. A constant-region primer paired with the V-primer adapter amplified TCRs over approximately 19 PCR cycles. MiXCR, applied by TCRdb to the reads, yields one record per CDR3 protein. The sample yields 59,000 or so distinct CDR3 sequences, more than 20% seen once. Sample time point: before trial treatment. CDR3 length: 14 residues. The V and J ends lost 5 bases and 3 bases respectively, with 14 bases between them. CDR1 is MNHEY and CDR2 is SMNVEV in the germline V gene (reference sequence). Specimen: PBMCs, collected before treatment. The J gene is TRBJ2-7, the V gene TRBV27; maybe TRBD1 (6 bases). The sequence was obtained from a male donor with rectosigmoid adenocarcinoma. CDR3 amino acids: CASSPMTGDYEQYF. The CDR3 bases are TGTGCCAGCAGTCCGATGACAGGAGACTACGAGCAGTACTTC.